These 17 T cell receptor beta chains were all obtained from the same sample, sequenced in a study of lymphopenia after photon versus proton radiotherapy. Assay: immunoSEQ multiplex PCR; the TCRdb copy retains only in-frame clones and omits some. The sample includes 65,000 to 90,000 clones, under 95% of them seen just once. Material: peripheral blood, obtained from a patient treated with photon-based radiotherapy. These receptor sequences come from a woman aged 40 to 50 with cholangiocarcinoma.

The chain combines TRBV18 with TRBJ2-1; D not resolved. CDR1 and CDR2 from the germline V gene are KGHSH and LQKENI. The CDR3 extends over 12 amino acids. V lost 6 bases and J lost 10, with 13 bases in between. CDR3 nucleotide sequence: TGTGCCAGCTCCCTTAGGGCCGGGGAGCAGTTCTTC. Protein sequence: CASSLRAGEQFF.

The chain joins TRBV27 to TRBJ1-1, with D hard to call. The germline gives CDR1 MNHEY, CDR2 SMNVEV (reference sequence). CDR3 length: 11 residues. V gave up 6 bases and J gave up 5 bases, with 7 bases separating them. The CDR3 is CASRGFTEAFF. The CDR3, as DNA: TGTGCCAGCAGGGGTTTTACTGAAGCTTTCTTT.

This chain uses TRBV2 with TRBJ1-6; D might be TRBD1 (5 bases). V was clipped by 8 bases and J by 7 bases, with 9 bases between them. CDR1 is SNHLY and CDR2 is FYNNEI in the germline V gene. This CDR3 is 12 amino acids long. The CDR3 nucleotides read TGTGCCAGCCGGGACTCCAATTCACCCCTCCACTTT. This sequence encodes CASRDSNSPLHF.

The gene calls are TRBV6-1 and TRBJ1-5, with a tentative D call TRBD1 (5 bases). The CDR3 has 15 amino acids. The germline gives CDR1 MNHNS, CDR2 SASEGT. V was shortened by 1 base and J by 3 bases, with 10 bases between the two germline ends. In nucleotides, the CDR3 is TGTGCCAGCAGTGAAGTTGCAGGGCCCAATCAGCCCCAGCATTTT. Its translation is CASSEVAGPNQPQHF.

For the CDR3, the DNA is TGTGCCAGCAGTATGGAAAACTCCTATAATTCACCCCTCCACTTT. It is translated as CASSMENSYNSPLHF. The chain recombines TRBV2 with TRBJ1-6; no reliable D call. Trimming stripped 5 bases from V and 0 bases from J, with 8 bases between. There are 15 residues in the CDR3. The germline CDR1 and CDR2 sequences are SNHLY and FYNNEI. The full variable domain, in which reference TRBV2 and TRBJ1-6 provide the parts outside the CDR3, is EPEVTQTPSHQVTQMGQEVILRCVPISNHLYFYWYRQILGQKVEFLVSFYNNEISEKSEIFDDQFSVERPDGSNFTLKIRSTKLEDSAMYFCASSMENSYNSPLHFGNGTRLTVT.

This chain connects TRBV5-1 to TRBJ2-6; D tentatively reads TRBD1 or TRBD2 (5 bases each). Germline assignment: CDR1 SGHRS and CDR2 YFSETQ. The CDR3 is 19 residues long. V lost 2 bases, J lost 0 bases, and 18 bases lay in between. The CDR3 nucleotides are TGCGCCAGCAGCTTATTTCCGGGACGGAAAGACTCTGGGGCCAACGTCCTGACTTTC. Encoded protein: CASSLFPGRKDSGANVLTF.

The chain links TRBV19 to TRBJ2-1; 7 bases are shared with TRBD2. This CDR3 has 14 amino acids. Unmatched junction bases numbered 1, after V lost 0 bases and J lost 5 bases. The V gene's germline CDR1 is LNHDA and CDR2 SQIVND (reference sequence). The CDR3, as DNA: TGTGCCAGTAGTATAGATGGGGGGGACAATGAGCAGTTCTTC. Translation: CASSIDGGDNEQFF.

This clone was seen just once. The chain is built from TRBV5-6 and TRBJ1-4; 7 bases are shared with TRBD1. The CDR3 is 15 residues long. V gave up 5 bases and J gave up 10 bases; unmatched junction bases: 14. The germline gives CDR1 SGHDT, CDR2 YYEEEE. DNA of the CDR3: TGTGCCAGCAGTCTGGTAGGGGGCGGTTCCCGAAAACTGTTTTTT. This gives the protein CASSLVGGGSRKLFF.

The genes are TRBV4-1 and TRBJ2-3; TRBD2 agrees at 8 bases. The CDR3 extends over 15 amino acids. Germline V gives CDR1 MGHRA, CDR2 YSYEKL. J gave up 4 bases and V 3 bases, and 6 bases lay outside the gene matches. DNA of the CDR3: TGCGCCAGCAGCCATGACGGGGGGGGGCCAGATACGCAGTATTTT. Protein sequence: CASSHDGGGPDTQYF.

This chain uses TRBV28 with TRBJ1-5; the match to TRBD1 covers 8 bases. The ends lost 5 bases at V and 3 bases at J; junction bases unmatched: 6. Germline lookup yields CDR1 MDHEN and CDR2 SYDVKM. The CDR3 spans 15 residues. CDR3: CASSPGQGINQPQHF. DNA of the CDR3: TGTGCCAGCAGTCCCGGACAGGGTATCAATCAGCCCCAGCATTTT.

The J gene is TRBJ1-1, the V gene TRBV6-6; D is possibly TRBD1 (5 bases). CDR1 and CDR2 from the germline V gene are MNHNY and SVGAGI (reference sequence). Trimming cost V 2 bases and J 4 bases, with 14 bases left between them. The CDR3 is 15 amino acids. CDR3: CASSYPGGGSTEAFF. CDR3 DNA: TGTGCCAGCAGTTACCCTGGGGGTGGGAGCACTGAAGCTTTCTTT.

The sample holds one count of this clone. The chain is built from TRBV5-1 and TRBJ2-1, with TRBD2 matching over 9 bases. The CDR3 spans 15 residues. From germline, CDR1 is SGHRS and CDR2 YFSETQ. With 4 bases clipped from V and 3 bases from J, the junction kept 5 bases outside the gene matches. The DNA of the CDR3 is TGCGCCAGCAGCCGGACTAGCGACGTCTACAATGAGCAGTTCTTC. Amino acids: CASSRTSDVYNEQFF.

This rearrangement joins TRBV2 to TRBJ2-7, with D perhaps matching TRBD2 (6 bases). The CDR3 totals 15 residues. Trimming stripped 1 base from V and 2 bases from J, with 12 bases between. Germline CDR1 reads SNHLY; CDR2 reads FYNNEI. CDR3 sequence: CASSEEGGSAYEQYF. CDR3 sequence (DNA): TGTGCCAGCAGTGAAGAGGGAGGATCCGCCTACGAGCAGTACTTC.

J is TRBJ1-2 and V is TRBV7-8; 7 bases agree with TRBD1. The CDR3 runs to 17 residues. Per germline, CDR1 SGHVS and CDR2 FQNEAQ. The ends lost 1 base at V and 1 base at J; junction bases unmatched: 9. DNA for the CDR3: TGTGCCAGCAGCTTAGAAATCGGGACAGCGTATAACTATGGCTACACCTTC. Protein product: CASSLEIGTAYNYGYTF.

The J gene is TRBJ1-3, the V gene TRBV10-1; D is uncertain. V was shortened by 0 bases and J by 10 bases, with 13 bases between the two germline ends. Germline assignment: CDR1 WNHNN and CDR2 SYGVQD (reference sequence). This CDR3 spans 14 amino acids. CDR3 coding DNA: TGCGCCAGCAGTGAGTCGAAGAGATTGGGAACCATATATTTT. Amino acid sequence: CASSESKRLGTIYF.

CDR3 loop: CASSDRGLAGVGEQFF. CDR3 nucleotide sequence: TGTGCCAGCAGTGATAGGGGACTAGCGGGAGTCGGTGAGCAGTTCTTC. The V and J genes are TRBV2 and TRBJ2-1, with TRBD2 identical over 14 bases. The V gene end was trimmed by 3 bases and the J gene end by 9 bases; junction bases not matched to a gene: 7. The CDR3 consists of 16 residues. CDR1 and CDR2 (germline): SNHLY, FYNNEI.

The chain joins TRBV7-2 to TRBJ2-7; 9 nucleotides match TRBD1. Per the germline V gene, CDR1 is SGHTA and CDR2 is FQGNSA. This CDR3 region has 17 residues. J lost 3 bases, V lost 4 bases, and 13 bases had no gene match. CDR3 amino acids: CASSSWDSGTGNYEQYF. CDR3 DNA sequence: TGTGCCAGCAGCTCCTGGGATTCCGGGACAGGGAACTACGAGCAGTACTTC.